This T cell receptor (beta chain) was identified in a study of OX40 agonist ivuxolimab in advanced cancers. In the study overall: Earlier anti-PD-1, anti-PD-L1 or anti-CTLA-4 therapy was permitted; about 38% had received some. Study-level findings and limits: Expanded clones were, on average, more numerous among CD8+ T cells than CD4+.

Comments on this clone: Its specificity is not known.

Sequencing used immunoSEQ multiplex PCR; TCRdb keeps in-frame clones, though not all of them. The profile shows some 94,000 clones, 91% of them singletons. After removal of 4 bases from V and 5 bases from J, the junction contained 11 bases not matched to a gene. The V gene's germline CDR1 is SGHRS and CDR2 YFSETQ. CDR3 length: 15 amino acids. J is TRBJ1-2 and V is TRBV5-1; 7 bases agree with TRBD1. This clonotype was obtained from an adult with an advanced solid tumor such as melanoma, head and neck, liver or kidney cancer. Here the sequenced sample was CD4+ or CD8+ T cells sorted from blood, taken in a trial of the OX40 agonist ivuxolimab. In DNA form, the CDR3 reads TGCGCCAGCAGCATGGGTGGAGGGGGCGATTATGGCTACACCTTC. It specifies CASSMGGGGDYGYTF.